Below are 22 T cell receptor beta chains sequenced from a single sample in a study of control samples from healthy donors and cancer patients. Clones were read by immunoSEQ multiplex PCR, and TCRdb kept only the in-frame ones, dropping some. The sample lists 140,000 or so clones, about nine tenths seen once, with 3.2% in the top ten. Material for sequencing was blood. The receptor set was obtained from a man younger than 45 in good health.

V and J are TRBV27 and TRBJ2-6; D remains unclear. Germline V gene sequence: CDR1 MNHEY, CDR2 SMNVEV (reference sequence). V gave up 4 bases and J gave up 0 bases, with 1 base separating them. This CDR3 region has 13 residues. For the CDR3, the DNA is TGTGCCAGCAGTTCCTCTGGGGCCAACGTCCTGACTTTC. It encodes CASSSSGANVLTF.

The chain employs TRBV21-1 and TRBJ1-3. TRBV21-1 is a pseudogene. This CDR3 comprises 15 residues. Here the CDR3 reads CAAKFEGRPGNTIYF. DNA of the CDR3: TGTGCCGCCAAGTTCGAGGGGCGTCCTGGAAACACCATATATTTT.

The V gene is TRBV21-1, the J gene TRBJ1-5. TRBV21-1 is annotated as a pseudogene. The CDR3 covers 15 residues. CDR3 loop: CATGGRVNSNQPQHF. DNA for the CDR3: TGTGCCACCGGGGGCAGGGTTAATAGCAATCAGCCCCAGCATTTT.

This clone was counted a single time. This rearrangement joins TRBV28 to TRBJ1-2; D unresolved. V dropped 2 bases and J dropped 8 bases, with 12 bases sitting between them. The V gene's germline CDR1 is MDHEN and CDR2 SYDVKM. This CDR3 comprises 13 residues. Here the CDR3 reads CASSLPAGKGYTF. CDR3 bases: TGTGCCAGCAGTTTACCCGCGGGGAAGGGCTACACCTTC.

This clone was recorded only once. J is TRBJ2-3 and V is TRBV6-4; D ambiguous. Germline V gives CDR1 MRHNA, CDR2 SNTAGT. V gave up 0 bases and J gave up 4 bases, with 2 bases separating them. This CDR3 region has 12 residues. CDR3 bases: TGTGCCAGCAGTGACTCGGCAGATACGCAGTATTTT. Translation: CASSDSADTQYF.

The J gene is TRBJ1-1, the V gene TRBV18; no clear D. V was pared by 1 base and J by 9 bases, with 15 bases between. The CDR3 has 14 residues. CDR1 is KGHSH, CDR2 LQKENI, per germline. CDR3 in amino acids: CASSPLREGTQAFF. In nucleotides, the CDR3 is TGTGCCAGCTCACCACTAAGGGAGGGAACCCAAGCTTTCTTT.

The rearrangement links TRBV9 to TRBJ1-1; no clear D gene. The V end lost 0 bases, the J end lost 3 bases, and 9 bases lay between the germline ends. The germline V gene has CDR1 SGDLS and CDR2 YYNGEE. The CDR3 runs 14 residues. This CDR3 is CASSVEGGDTEAFF. The CDR3 bases are TGTGCCAGCAGCGTAGAAGGAGGAGACACTGAAGCTTTCTTT.

This chain joins TRBV3-1 (or the pseudogene TRBV3-2) and TRBJ1-3, with D perhaps matching TRBD1 (5 bases). Germline V lookup: CDR1 LGHDT, CDR2 YNNKEL (reference sequence). This CDR3 contains 15 residues. Between the trimmed V and J ends, which lost 0 bases and 3 bases, there was a span of 9 bases. CDR3 in amino acids: CASSQDQGGGNTIYF. CDR3 coding DNA: TGTGCCAGCAGCCAAGATCAGGGTGGTGGAAACACCATATATTTT.

The V and J genes are TRBV27 and TRBJ1-1, with 7 bases lining up with TRBD1. Germline lookup yields CDR1 MNHEY and CDR2 SMNVEV (reference sequence). The J segment lost 2 bases and the V segment lost 4 bases, leaving 10 bases of the junction unmatched. The CDR3 has 16 amino acids. The CDR3 coding sequence is TGTGCCAGCAGTTCCAGGGGGGACACGGAAAACACTGAAGCTTTCTTT. As protein: CASSSRGDTENTEAFF.

This rearrangement joins TRBV28 to TRBJ1-2; 7 bases agree with TRBD1. Germline assignment: CDR1 MDHEN and CDR2 SYDVKM. The CDR3 length is 14 residues. V lost 5 bases, J lost 6 bases, and 9 bases stayed unmatched. CDR3 protein: CASSTGVKADGYTF. DNA for the CDR3: TGTGCCAGCAGTACAGGGGTAAAGGCTGATGGCTACACCTTC.

The chain couples TRBV12-5 to TRBJ2-1; 8 bases align to TRBD1. Germline loops: CDR1 LGHNT, CDR2 FRNRAP. CDR3 length: 16 amino acids. V was pared by 0 bases and J by 5 bases, with 6 bases of the junction left unmatched. CDR3 DNA sequence: TGTGCTAGTGGTTTGGTATCCGGACAGGGAGACAATGAGCAGTTCTTC. This sequence encodes CASGLVSGQGDNEQFF.

V usage is TRBV12-3 or TRBV12-4 and J usage is TRBJ1-2, with D unclear. This CDR3 contains 13 residues. Deletions cut 6 bases from V and 1 base from J, with 9 bases between. CDR3 amino acids: CASSPGFNYGYTF. In nucleotides, the CDR3 is TGTGCCAGCAGCCCGGGTTTTAACTATGGCTACACCTTC.

The chain couples TRBV5-1 to TRBJ1-2; D may be TRBD1 (6 bases). CDR1 is SGHRS, CDR2 YFSETQ, per germline. The CDR3 has 15 amino acids. Trimming stripped 1 base from V and 1 base from J, with 11 bases between. The DNA of the CDR3 is TGCGCCAGCAGCTTGCACAAGGACAGTAACTATGGCTACACCTTC. This codes for CASSLHKDSNYGYTF.

The V and J genes are TRBV12-5 and TRBJ2-7; 12 nucleotides line up with TRBD1. The V and J ends lost 4 bases and 5 bases, in that order; junction bases with no gene match: 6. Looked up from germline, CDR1 is LGHNT and CDR2 is FRNRAP. The CDR3 extends over 15 amino acids. The CDR3 spells CASGSGQGALHEQYF. The DNA of the CDR3 is TGTGCTAGTGGTTCGGGACAGGGGGCTCTGCACGAGCAGTACTTC.

The chain is built from TRBV19 and TRBJ2-4, with D perhaps TRBD1 (7 bases). V was pared by 3 bases and J by 0 bases, with 24 bases between. Germline V lookup: CDR1 LNHDA, CDR2 SQIVND (reference sequence). The CDR3 sequence is 20 residues long. In nucleotides, the CDR3 is TGTGCCAGTAGTATTGGAGGGGGCAAGACGATCGATACAGCCAAAAACATTCAGTACTTC. This codes for CASSIGGGKTIDTAKNIQYF.

The J gene is TRBJ2-3, the V gene TRBV7-8; D gene unclear. In germline, CDR1 is SGHVS, CDR2 FQNEAQ. Trimming stripped 0 bases from V and 5 bases from J, with 3 bases between. The CDR3 is made up of 12 amino acids. CDR3 sequence (DNA): TGTGCCAGCAGCTTAGCGCAAGATACGCAGTATTTT. Its protein product is CASSLAQDTQYF.

This clone was detected only once. The genes are TRBV30 and TRBJ2-6; D perhaps matches TRBD1 (6 bases). CDR3 length: 15 amino acids. The germline V gene has CDR1 GTSNPN and CDR2 SVGIG (reference sequence). Trimming took off 5 bases at V and 0 bases at J, with 11 bases between the two ends. The CDR3 nucleotides are TGTGCCTGGGAGGGGGTCCTCTCTGGGGCCAACGTCCTGACTTTC. This translates into CAWEGVLSGANVLTF.

V usage is TRBV14 and J usage is TRBJ1-3; 7 positions agree with TRBD1. CDR1 is SGHDN, CDR2 FVKESK, per germline. The V and J ends lost 1 base and 3 bases, in that order; junction bases with no gene match: 3. The CDR3 length is 15 residues. CDR3 region: CASSQVPGGGNTIYF. The DNA for the CDR3 is TGTGCCAGCAGCCAAGTTCCAGGGGGTGGAAACACCATATATTTT.

The chain recombines TRBV13 with TRBJ2-1; no definite D call. This CDR3 has 14 amino acids. Trimming cost V 2 bases and J 0 bases, with 5 bases left between them. Germline CDR1 is PRHDT and CDR2 is FYEKMQ (reference sequence). The CDR3: CASSLSVSYNEQFF. CDR3 DNA: TGTGCCAGCAGCTTATCTGTCTCCTACAATGAGCAGTTCTTC.

This rearrangement joins TRBV5-8 to TRBJ2-7; TRBD1 might be the D (6 bases). Germline lookup yields CDR1 SGHTS and CDR2 YDEGEE. V lost 1 base and J lost 4, with 9 bases in between. CDR3 size: 13 residues. CDR3 coding DNA: TGTGCCAGCAGCTTGCCTAGGGGGTACGAGCAGTACTTC. Translation gives CASSLPRGYEQYF.

The chain links TRBV30 to TRBJ2-1; D assignment may be TRBD1 or TRBD2 (5 bases each). CDR3 length: 14 amino acids. Germline CDR1 reads GTSNPN; CDR2 reads SVGIG (reference sequence). V dropped 5 bases and J dropped 0 bases, with 11 bases sitting between them. The CDR3 DNA follows: TGTGCCTGGCAGGGACCGCCCTCCTACAATGAGCAGTTCTTC. Its protein product is CAWQGPPSYNEQFF. The entire variable domain, with the rest obtained from reference TRBV30 and TRBJ2-1, is as follows: SQTIHQWPATLVQPVGSPLSLECTVEGTSNPNLYWYRQAAGRGLQLLFYSVGIGQISSEVPQNLSASRPQDRQFILSSKKLLLSDSGFYLCAWQGPPSYNEQFFGPGTRLTVL.

V is TRBV15 and J is TRBJ1-5; 8 positions match TRBD1. V shed 4 bases and J 6 bases; nucleotides not matched to a gene: 14. Germline V gene sequence: CDR1 LNHNV, CDR2 YYDKDF (reference sequence). The CDR3 runs to 17 residues. The CDR3 nucleotides read TGTGCCACCAGCAAAAGGAGGGGCAGGGGGCAAGGTCAGCCCCAGCATTTT. This sequence encodes CATSKRRGRGQGQPQHF.